This T cell receptor (beta chain) is drawn from a study of PD-1 blockade in classical Hodgkin lymphoma. TCRdb keeps only in-frame clones here, not all; method: immunoSEQ multiplex PCR. The sample yields tens of thousands of clones, 90% seen once. Time point here: cycle 4 day 1 (C4D1), after six to seven weeks of nivolumab. Patients all relapsed after autologous stem cell transplantation, and there was variation in brentuximab vedotin exposure. Study results and limitations: CD8+ TCR diversity did not rise significantly by C4D1, unlike CD4+. Why repertoires differed is undefined; disease activity or prior therapy possibly contributed.

There are 15 residues in the CDR3. The V end lost 0 bases, the J end lost 4 bases, and 15 bases lay between the germline ends. The germline V gene encodes CDR1 GTSNPN and CDR2 SVGIG (reference sequence). A remark on this clone: Its antigen is as yet unknown.

The sample here was peripheral blood mononuclear cells (PBMCs), taken before the fourth cycle of nivolumab. V is TRBV30 and J is TRBJ1-1; no clear D gene. This sequence originates from a human donor with classical Hodgkin lymphoma. The CDR3 nucleotides are TGTGCCTGGAGTGTCTCGTTGGTGATGAGCACTGAAGCTTTCTTT. Protein product: CAWSVSLVMSTEAFF.